These 2 T cell receptor beta chains came from one sample sequenced in a study of blood T cells in healthy people across ages. Primed by a sample-barcoded 5' primer and a J-beta primer mix, a second PCR proceeded for roughly 7 to 11 cycles. TCRdb analysed the 5' RACE reads with MiXCR anew, one entry per CDR3 protein. The repertoire holds under 2 million distinct CDR3 sequences, with about 32% as singletons. Sequencing used blood. Every receptor here comes from a woman under 40 in good health.

The rearrangement uses TRBV10-3 and TRBJ2-7; 7 bases fit TRBD2. The CDR3 extends over 16 amino acids. J was trimmed by 5 bases and V by 2 bases; bases with no gene match: 12. Germline assignment: CDR1 ENHRY and CDR2 SYGVKD. The CDR3 DNA sequence: TGTGCCATCAGTGAGCCCAGCGGGGTTAAAAGGGACGAGCAGTACTTC. Amino acids: CAISEPSGVKRDEQYF.

The chain recombines TRBV20-1 with TRBJ2-3; 9 bases line up with TRBD2. J lost 2 bases, V lost 5 bases, and 8 bases had no gene match. CDR1 DFQATT and CDR2 SNEGSKA come from the germline V gene (reference sequence). This CDR3 region has 15 residues. As DNA, the CDR3 is TGCAGTGCTGAATCGCGCGGGGGGGCCACAGATACGCAGTATTTT. Translated, it gives CSAESRGGATDTQYF.